This TCR beta chain was captured in a study of OX40 agonist ivuxolimab in advanced cancers. For the wider study: Ivuxolimab was an agonistic, fully human IgG2 monoclonal antibody directed against OX40 (CD134), a costimulatory receptor. Intravenous ivuxolimab was administered to patients every 2 weeks at six dose levels: 0.01, 0.1, 0.3, 1.5, 3 and 10 mg/kg. Among the 52 dose-escalation patients, around 20 had hepatocellular carcinoma, roughly 15 melanoma, 9 renal cell carcinoma and 9 head and neck cancer. The dose-escalation cohort was around 83% male with a mean age of about 60 years, ranging from roughly 23 to 80. Patients were allowed to have had prior anti-PD-1, anti-PD-L1 or anti-CTLA-4 therapy, and roughly 40% of the dose-escalation patients had previously received checkpoint inhibitors. Three dose-escalation patients achieved partial responses, one with hepatocellular carcinoma and two with cutaneous melanoma. The purpose of peripheral TCRbeta sequencing was to test whether ivuxolimab changed TCR sequence diversity and led to clonal T-cell expansion. The paper covers the monotherapy dose-escalation part of the phase I ivuxolimab trial, which included N of about 56 patients.

Overall study results and their limits: After ivuxolimab, expanded clones were on average more numerous among CD8+ T cells than among CD4+ T cells. At doses of 0.1 to 3.0 mg/kg, clonal expansion of both CD4+ and CD8+ blood T cells was observed from baseline to week 6. In the 0.1-3.0 mg/kg groups, partial responders were among the patients with the lowest normalized peripheral clonal expansion, particularly in CD8+ T cells. Low levels of normalized T-cell clonal expansion were also seen in some patients who did not respond. The antigen specificity of the clonally expanded peripheral T cells was not determined.

Genomic DNA was isolated from the sorted cells so that the TCRbeta CDR3 region could be sequenced. The immunoSEQ Assay was used for sequencing of TCRbeta CDR3 regions. TCRdb provides this immuneACCESS table in a form limited to in-frame rearrangements. Some clones are lacking; in checked studies, under half of them reflect an unresolved V gene, and why the rest are absent is not known. Recorded for this sample are more than 50,000 clones; roughly 84% of them occurred a single time. Jointly, the top ten make up less than 5.5% of the sample. Patients with a history of autoimmune disease or receiving systemic immunosuppression were excluded from the trial. Peripheral blood for TCR sequencing was drawn from every dose cohort at baseline, at cycle 4 day 1 and at cycle 7 day 1. Samples came from an open-label, multicenter, first-in-human phase I dose-escalation trial of ivuxolimab. The trial enrolled adults with locally advanced or metastatic head and neck squamous cell, hepatocellular, melanoma or renal cell carcinoma. CD4+ and CD8+ T cells were sorted separately from peripheral blood before TCR sequencing.

This clone has just one count. No cognate antigen has been identified for it. No per-base quality is available; no much larger clone lies one base away. Looking up the germline V gene yields CDR1 SGHRS and CDR2 YFSETQ. At the junction V is shortened by 3 bases and J by 5 bases; bases outside the gene matches: 8. From cysteine to phenylalanine, the CDR3 is 15 amino acids long. This entry keeps only the CDR3 DNA: 45 bases, framed from base 1. The V and J segments used are TRBV5-1 and TRBJ2-1; 7 of the junction bases match TRBD2. This sample comprised CD4+ or CD8+ T cells sorted from blood, obtained in a trial of the OX40 agonist ivuxolimab. The sequence was obtained from an adult with an advanced solid tumor such as melanoma, head and neck, liver or kidney cancer. The CDR3 region has the sequence CASSSLALGDNEQFF. The nucleotide sequence reads as follows: TGCGCCAGCAGCTCACTAGCGCTTGGGGACAATGAGCAGTTCTTC.